This T cell receptor beta chain was recorded in a study of shared clonotypes between healthy human individuals. This CDR3 comprises 15 residues. Trimming took 4 bases from V and 8 from J; bases not matched to a gene: 4. Germline-derived CDR1 and CDR2 are LNHDA and SQIVND (reference sequence). TCRdb's table, derived via immunoSEQ multiplex PCR, lists solely in-frame clones and lacks some. In the table there are about 2.4 million clones, approximately 94% of which are singletons. The TCR was taken from a young man in good health. The sequenced sample was naive CD4+ T cells sorted from blood. Subset denoted: CD45RA+ positively selected. This sequence joins TRBV19 and TRBJ1-6, with TRBD1 matching over 11 bases. This CDR3 reads CASSKGQGAYSPLHF. The CDR3 DNA is TGTGCCAGTAGTAAAGGACAGGGGGCTTATTCACCCCTCCACTTT.